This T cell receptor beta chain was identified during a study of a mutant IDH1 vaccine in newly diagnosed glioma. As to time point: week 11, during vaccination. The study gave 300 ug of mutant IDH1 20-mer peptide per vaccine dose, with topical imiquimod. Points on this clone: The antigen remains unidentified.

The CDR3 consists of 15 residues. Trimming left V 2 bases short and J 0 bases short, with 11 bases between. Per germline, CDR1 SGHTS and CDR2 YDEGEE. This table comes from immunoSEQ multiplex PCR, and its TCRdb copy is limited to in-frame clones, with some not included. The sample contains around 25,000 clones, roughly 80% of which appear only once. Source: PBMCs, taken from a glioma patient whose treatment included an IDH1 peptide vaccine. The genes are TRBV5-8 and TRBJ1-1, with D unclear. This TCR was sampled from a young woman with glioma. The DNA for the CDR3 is TGTGCCAGCAGCTTTGATCCCGCCATGAACACTGAAGCTTTCTTT. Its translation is CASSFDPAMNTEAFF.